This T cell receptor (beta chain) emerged from a study of blood T cells in healthy people across ages. Individuals who donated were healthy Caucasians from Russia aged roughly 6 to 100. Regarding the study as a whole: For the donors, CMV status was unknown and possibly confounded expanded clonotype changes.

This clonotype was observed many times. Antigen specificity is unknown. It was with a sample-barcoded 5' primer and a J-beta primer mix that a second PCR of about 6 to 12 cycles was run. TCRdb reprocessed the 5' RACE reads via MiXCR and lists one record per CDR3 protein. This sample has about 800,000 distinct CDR3 sequences, with 35% to 50% found just once. The V gene lost 5 bases and the J gene lost 8 bases, with 9 bases spanning the gap. CDR3 size: 11 residues. The sequence was obtained from a man aged 80 or over in good health. What was sequenced was blood. V and J are TRBV12-3 or TRBV12-4 and TRBJ1-2; unclear D gene. CDR3 region: CASSVGWGYTF. The CDR3 DNA is TGTGCCAGCAGTGTGGGGTGGGGCTACACCTTC.